These 2 T cell receptor beta chains were all obtained from the same sample, sequenced in a study of cytomegalovirus exposure and HLA in healthy donors. PCR used 60 Vbeta primers and 13 Jbeta primers. TCRdb's table, derived via immunoSEQ multiplex PCR, lists solely in-frame clones and lacks some. Of 150,000 to 170,000 clones in the sample, 70% to 80% were seen once. Sequencing used PBMCs. The origin of the receptors is a man aged 25-45 years in good health and CMV-seronegative.

Concerning this clone: A read error may produce the germline difference seen at one junction end. This chain joins TRBV7-9 and TRBJ2-7, with TRBD2 matching over 10 bases. The CDR3 length is 16 residues. Germline V gene data show CDR1 as SEHNR and CDR2 as FQNEAQ (reference sequence). CDR3 protein: CSSSLALAGDFYEQYF. The CDR3 nucleotides read TGTTCCAGCAGCTTAGCGCTAGCGGGGGATTTCTACGAGCAGTACTTC. The full variable domain, completed using reference TRBV7-9 and TRBJ2-7, is DTGVSQNPRHKITKRGQNVTFRCDPISEHNRLYWYRQTLGQGPEFLTYFQNEAQLEKSRLLSDRFSAERPKGSFSTLEIQRTEQGDSAMYLCSSSLALAGDFYEQYFGPGTRLTVT.

This clone was counted between two and nine times. CDR3: CATSRERYNEQFF. The CDR3 DNA follows: TGTGCCACCAGCAGAGAGCGGTACAATGAGCAGTTCTTC. The V call is TRBV15, the J call TRBJ2-1; D is ambiguous. This CDR3 has 13 residues. V was cut by 0 bases and J by 4 bases, with 4 bases left in between. Germline assignment: CDR1 LNHNV and CDR2 YYDKDF (reference sequence).